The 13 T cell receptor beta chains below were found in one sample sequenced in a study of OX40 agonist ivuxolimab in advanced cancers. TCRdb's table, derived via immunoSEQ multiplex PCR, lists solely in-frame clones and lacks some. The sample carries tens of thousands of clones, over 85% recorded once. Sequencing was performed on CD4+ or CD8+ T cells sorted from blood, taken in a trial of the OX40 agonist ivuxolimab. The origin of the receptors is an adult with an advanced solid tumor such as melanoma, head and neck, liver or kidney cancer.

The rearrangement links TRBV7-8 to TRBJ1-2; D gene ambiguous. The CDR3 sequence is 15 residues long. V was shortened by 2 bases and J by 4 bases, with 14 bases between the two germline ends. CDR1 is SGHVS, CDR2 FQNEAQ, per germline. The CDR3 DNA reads TGTGCCAGCAGCTTAAGACGGCTCCCAGGCTATGGCTACACCTTC. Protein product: CASSLRRLPGYGYTF.

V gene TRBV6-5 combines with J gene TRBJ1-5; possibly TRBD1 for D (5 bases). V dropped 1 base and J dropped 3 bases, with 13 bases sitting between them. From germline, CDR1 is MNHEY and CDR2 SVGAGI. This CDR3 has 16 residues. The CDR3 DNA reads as TGTGCCAGCAGTTACTTTTCGGGGGGGGTCAATCAGCCCCAGCATTTT. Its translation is CASSYFSGGVNQPQHF.

The CDR3 DNA sequence: TGTGCCAGCAGCTTGGAGGCTACAGATACGCAGTATTTT. As protein: CASSLEATDTQYF. This chain connects TRBV5-4 to TRBJ2-3; D gene uncertain. CDR1 is SGHNT and CDR2 is YYREEE in the germline V gene (reference sequence). The CDR3 is 13 amino acids. The V and J ends lost 0 bases and 3 bases respectively, with 5 bases between them.

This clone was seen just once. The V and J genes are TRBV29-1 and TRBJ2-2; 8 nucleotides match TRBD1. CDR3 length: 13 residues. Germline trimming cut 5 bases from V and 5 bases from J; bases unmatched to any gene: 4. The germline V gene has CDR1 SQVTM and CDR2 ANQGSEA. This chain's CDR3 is CSVQDRETGELFF. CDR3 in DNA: TGCAGCGTTCAGGACAGGGAGACCGGGGAGCTGTTTTTT.

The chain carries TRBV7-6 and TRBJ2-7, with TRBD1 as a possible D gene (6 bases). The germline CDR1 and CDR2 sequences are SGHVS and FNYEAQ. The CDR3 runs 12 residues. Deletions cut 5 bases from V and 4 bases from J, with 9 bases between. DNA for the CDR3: TGTGCCAGCAGCCGGACAGCTTACGAGCAGTACTTC. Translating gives CASSRTAYEQYF.

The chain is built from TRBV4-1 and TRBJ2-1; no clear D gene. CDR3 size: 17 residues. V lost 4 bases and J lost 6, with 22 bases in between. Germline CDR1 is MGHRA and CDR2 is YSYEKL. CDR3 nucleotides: TGCGCCAGCAGCCGGAAGGGTGGCCCATTTGATCGCAATGAGCAGTTCTTC. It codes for CASSRKGGPFDRNEQFF.

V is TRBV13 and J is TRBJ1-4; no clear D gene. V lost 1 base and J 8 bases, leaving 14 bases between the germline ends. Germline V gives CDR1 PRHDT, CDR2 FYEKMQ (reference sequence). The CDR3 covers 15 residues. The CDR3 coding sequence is TGTGCCAGCAGCTTAGCGAGCCGGCGGTGGGAAAAACTGTTTTTT. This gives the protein CASSLASRRWEKLFF. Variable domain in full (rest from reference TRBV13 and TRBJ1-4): AAGVIQSPRHLIKEKRETATLKCYPIPRHDTVYWYQQGPGQDPQFLISFYEKMQSDKGSIPDRFSAQQFSDYHSELNMSSLELGDSALYFCASSLASRRWEKLFFGSGTQLSVL.

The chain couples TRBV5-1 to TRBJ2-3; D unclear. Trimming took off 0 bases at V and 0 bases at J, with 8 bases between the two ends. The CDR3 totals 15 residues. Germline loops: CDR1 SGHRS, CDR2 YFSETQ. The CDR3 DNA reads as TGCGCCAGCAGCTTGGGACGGCCAAGCACAGATACGCAGTATTTT. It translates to CASSLGRPSTDTQYF.

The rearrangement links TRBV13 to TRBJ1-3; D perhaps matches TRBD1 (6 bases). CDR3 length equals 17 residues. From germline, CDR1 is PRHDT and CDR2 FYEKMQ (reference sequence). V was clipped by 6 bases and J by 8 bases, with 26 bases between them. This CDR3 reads CASSYSTGTPQGHTIYF. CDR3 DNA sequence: TGTGCCAGCAGTTACTCGACCGGGACACCTCAGGGACACACCATATATTTT.

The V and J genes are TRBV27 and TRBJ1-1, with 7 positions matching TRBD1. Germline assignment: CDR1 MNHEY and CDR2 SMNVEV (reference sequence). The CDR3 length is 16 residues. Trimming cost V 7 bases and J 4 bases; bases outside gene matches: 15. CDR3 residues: CASTSSSTGTVTEAFF. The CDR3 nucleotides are TGTGCCAGCACCTCCAGTTCGACAGGGACCGTCACTGAAGCTTTCTTT.

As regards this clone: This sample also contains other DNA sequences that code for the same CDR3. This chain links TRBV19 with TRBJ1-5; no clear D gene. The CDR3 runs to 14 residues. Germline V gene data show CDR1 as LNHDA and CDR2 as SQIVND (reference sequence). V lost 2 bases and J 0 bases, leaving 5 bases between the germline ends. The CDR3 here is CASSIRDSNQPQHF. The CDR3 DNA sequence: TGTGCCAGTAGTATAAGGGATAGCAATCAGCCCCAGCATTTT.

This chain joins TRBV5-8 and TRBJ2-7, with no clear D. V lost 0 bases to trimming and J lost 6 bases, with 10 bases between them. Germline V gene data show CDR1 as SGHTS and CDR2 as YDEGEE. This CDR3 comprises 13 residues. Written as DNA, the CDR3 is TGTGCCAGCAGCTTGGGCACGTCCAGCGAGCAGTACTTC. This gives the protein CASSLGTSSEQYF. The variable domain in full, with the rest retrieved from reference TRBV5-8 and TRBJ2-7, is EAGVTQSPTHLIKTRGQQATLRCSPISGHTSVYWYQQALGLGLQFLLWYDEGEERNRGNFPPRFSGRQFPNYSSELNVNALELEDSALYLCASSLGTSSEQYFGPGTRLTVT.

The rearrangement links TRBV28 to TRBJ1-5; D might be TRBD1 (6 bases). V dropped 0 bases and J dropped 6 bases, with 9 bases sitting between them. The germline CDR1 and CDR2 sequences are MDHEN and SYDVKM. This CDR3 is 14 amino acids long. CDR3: CASSLWEGGQPQHF. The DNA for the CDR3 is TGTGCCAGCAGTTTATGGGAGGGGGGTCAGCCCCAGCATTTT.